The 29 T cell receptor beta chains below were found in one sample sequenced in a study of patients and donors after allogeneic stem cell transplantation. Via MiXCR, TCRdb re-called the RT-PCR reads, giving one row per CDR3 protein. The table records about a million distinct CDR3 sequences, more than 15% of them present only once. Sample: blood, either unsorted or a sorted T cell fraction (not recorded which). These receptors were obtained from a human donor who was either an allogeneic HSCT recipient or a stem cell or donor lymphocyte infusion donor (not recorded which). It is not recorded whose cells these are; they may come from a transplant donor.

The chain is built from TRBV5-1 and TRBJ1-2; 7 nucleotides line up with TRBD1. CDR1 and CDR2 (germline): SGHRS, YFSETQ. This CDR3 is 15 amino acids long. Trimming at V came to 1 base and at J to 1 base, leaving 4 bases not matched to a gene. As DNA, the CDR3 is TGCGCCAGCAGCTTGATGCGACAGGGTAACTATGGCTACACCTTC. This sequence encodes CASSLMRQGNYGYTF.

The CDR3 DNA sequence: TGTGCCAGCAGTTTCCCCCCAGGTTTCTACAATGAGCAGTTCTTC. This encodes CASSFPPGFYNEQFF. The chain couples TRBV12-3 or TRBV12-4 to TRBJ2-1; the D is unclear. Trimming took off 3 bases at V and 3 bases at J, with 12 bases between the two ends. The CDR3 is made up of 15 amino acids.

This clonotype has only a few counts. V and J are TRBV10-3 and TRBJ1-2; 8 nucleotides agree with TRBD1. The CDR3 extends over 15 amino acids. Trimming at V came to 7 bases and at J to 3 bases, leaving 10 bases not matched to a gene. Germline assignment: CDR1 ENHRY and CDR2 SYGVKD. CDR3 in amino acids: CAIKDRGQRDYGYTF. Here the CDR3 DNA reads TGTGCCATCAAAGACAGGGGCCAACGGGACTATGGCTACACCTTC.

The V call is TRBV20-1, the J call TRBJ2-7; perhaps TRBD2 as D (5 bases). Looked up from germline, CDR1 is DFQATT and CDR2 is SNEGSKA (reference sequence). The CDR3 totals 14 residues. V lost 3 bases, J lost 3 bases, and 15 bases lay in between. This CDR3 is CSARHPPGNYEQYF. For the CDR3, the DNA is TGCAGTGCTAGGCACCCTCCGGGAAACTACGAGCAGTACTTC.

The genes are TRBV29-1 and TRBJ2-3; TRBD2 matches 13 bases. With 4 bases clipped from V and 4 bases from J, the junction kept 8 bases outside the gene matches. The CDR3 is 16 amino acids. CDR1 is SQVTM, CDR2 ANQGSEA, per germline. In DNA form, the CDR3 reads TGCAGCGTTGCTGGGACTAGCGGGACCCCCGCAGATACGCAGTATTTT. Protein product: CSVAGTSGTPADTQYF.

V usage is TRBV20-1 and J usage is TRBJ2-3; no clear D gene. This CDR3 has 15 residues. Trimming pared 0 bases from V and 7 bases from J, leaving 17 bases between. Germline lookup yields CDR1 DFQATT and CDR2 SNEGSKA (reference sequence). CDR3 amino acids: CSARDHSPTPNTQYF. CDR3 DNA sequence: TGCAGTGCTAGAGACCACTCCCCAACCCCAAATACGCAGTATTTT.

This chain connects TRBV7-9 to TRBJ2-1; D may be TRBD1 (5 bases). With 10 bases removed from V and 5 bases from J, the gap between germline ends came to 27 bases. This CDR3 comprises 17 residues. CDR1 is SEHNR, CDR2 FQNEAQ, per germline (reference sequence). The CDR3 DNA sequence: TGTGCCACCCCGGGTCCTAACTCCCGTAAGGGGAACAATGAGCAGTTCTTC. Residues: CATPGPNSRKGNNEQFF.

This clonotype was detected ten times or more. This chain uses TRBV7-9 with TRBJ2-1; D tentatively reads TRBD1 or TRBD2 (5 bases each). The CDR3 consists of 14 residues. The germline CDR1 and CDR2 sequences are SEHNR and FQNEAQ (reference sequence). V was trimmed by 5 bases and J by 9 bases, leaving 17 bases between them. In nucleotides, the CDR3 is TGTGCCAGCAGCGGGGACCTTAGGTGGTTTGAGCAGTTCTTC. Its translation: CASSGDLRWFEQFF.

This clonotype was seen a few times. The chain joins TRBV5-1 to TRBJ2-1, with TRBD2 matching 8 bases. Germline V CDR1 and CDR2: SGHRS, YFSETQ. Trimming cost V 0 bases and J 5 bases; bases outside gene matches: 10. The CDR3 spans 17 residues. The CDR3 DNA reads as TGCGCCAGCAGCTTGGTCTTCGGAGCGGGAGAGAACAATGAGCAGTTCTTC. This codes for CASSLVFGAGENNEQFF.

This clonotype was detected only a few times. The chain combines TRBV6-4 with TRBJ2-1; no firm D call. From germline, CDR1 is MRHNA and CDR2 SNTAGT. The V end was cut by 4 bases, the J end by 6 bases, with 16 bases between. The CDR3 spans 15 residues. The CDR3, as DNA: TGTGCCAGCAGTGTCAATCCTGCGGCCCTCAATGAGCAGTTCTTC. Amino acid sequence: CASSVNPAALNEQFF.

This clonotype was counted a few times. The genes are TRBV12-3 or TRBV12-4 and TRBJ2-7; TRBD1 matches 7 bases. CDR3 size: 15 residues. V lost 6 bases to trimming and J lost 6 bases; unmatched junction nucleotides: 14. CDR3 residues: CASSPHLGTVGEQYF. The CDR3 DNA is TGTGCCAGCAGCCCACACCTGGGGACAGTGGGCGAGCAGTACTTC.

This clonotype was seen a handful of times. The chain recombines TRBV12-3 or TRBV12-4 with TRBJ1-5; the D is unclear. This CDR3 is built from 14 residues. V was shortened by 5 bases and J by 7 bases, with 15 bases between the two germline ends. The DNA for the CDR3 is TGTGCCAGCAGTGCTACAACCGGCGGCCAGCCCCAGCATTTT. Protein product: CASSATTGGQPQHF.

The gene calls are TRBV7-2 and TRBJ1-4, with 10 positions matching TRBD1. CDR1 and CDR2 (germline): SGHTA, FQGNSA. V lost 3 bases, J lost 6 bases, and 4 bases stayed unmatched. The CDR3 runs to 15 residues. The CDR3 region is CASSFDRGRDEKLFF. The DNA for the CDR3 is TGTGCCAGCAGCTTTGACAGGGGGCGCGATGAAAAACTGTTTTTT. Full variable domain (outside the CDR3, taken from reference TRBV7-2 and TRBJ1-4): GAGVSQSPSNKVTEKGKDVELRCDPISGHTALYWYRQSLGQGLEFLIYFQGNSAPDKSGLPSDRFSAERTGGSVSTLTIQRTQQEDSAVYLCASSFDRGRDEKLFFGSGTQLSVL.

This clonotype was seen more than once but under ten times. The chain uses TRBV5-1 and TRBJ2-7; D uncertain. The CDR3 is made up of 14 amino acids. Trimming stripped 4 bases from V and 3 bases from J, with 14 bases between. The germline gives CDR1 SGHRS, CDR2 YFSETQ. The CDR3 is CASSPRTLYYEQYF. The CDR3 DNA reads TGCGCCAGCAGCCCTAGGACCCTCTACTACGAGCAGTACTTC. Supplemented by reference TRBV5-1 and TRBJ2-7, the full variable domain reads KAGVTQTPRYLIKTRGQQVTLSCSPISGHRSVSWYQQTPGQGLQFLFEYFSETQRNKGNFPGRFSGRQFSNSRSEMNVSTLELGDSALYLCASSPRTLYYEQYFGPGTRLTVT.

This chain links TRBV20-1 with TRBJ2-7; D perhaps matches TRBD1 (6 bases). Germline CDR1 is DFQATT and CDR2 is SNEGSKA (reference sequence). V was clipped by 4 bases and J by 5 bases, with 15 bases between them. This CDR3 spans 13 amino acids. The CDR3 DNA follows: TGCAGTGCTATCACAGGGATAGACCACGAGCAGTACTTC. This sequence encodes CSAITGIDHEQYF.

This clonotype was seen repeatedly, ten times or more. V usage is TRBV12-3 or TRBV12-4 and J usage is TRBJ1-2, with D unresolved. V was pared by 5 bases and J by 5 bases, with 15 bases between. This CDR3 is 14 amino acids long. The CDR3 DNA reads TGTGCCAGCAGTCCCGGGAAGCGAGGGTATGGCTACACCTTC. This translates into CASSPGKRGYGYTF.

This clonotype was seen a few times. The chain uses TRBV18 and TRBJ2-7; no reliable D call. Trimming took off 6 bases at V and 2 bases at J, with 14 bases between the two ends. There are 14 residues in the CDR3. Germline CDR1 and CDR2: KGHSH and LQKENI. CDR3 in amino acids: CASSPVGPPYEQYF. In DNA form, the CDR3 reads TGTGCCAGCTCTCCTGTTGGGCCACCCTACGAGCAGTACTTC.

This chain's CDR3 is CASRLAGTGYTEAFF. CDR3 in DNA: TGTGCCAGTCGACTAGCCGGGACAGGGTACACTGAAGCTTTCTTT. J is TRBJ1-1 and V is TRBV19; TRBD1 aligns across 9 bases. The germline CDR1 and CDR2 sequences are LNHDA and SQIVND (reference sequence). This CDR3 is built from 15 residues. The ends lost 8 bases at V and 3 bases at J; junction bases unmatched: 10.

The chain joins TRBV15 to TRBJ2-1; 8 nucleotides agree with TRBD2. V was pared by 8 bases and J by 6 bases, with 3 bases of the junction left unmatched. Germline V CDR1 and CDR2: LNHNV, YYDKDF (reference sequence). The CDR3 is made up of 12 amino acids. DNA of the CDR3: TGTGCCACCGGCGGGGGGCCCAATGAGCAGTTCTTC. Amino acid sequence: CATGGGPNEQFF.

This clonotype was seen only a few times. This rearrangement joins TRBV7-8 to TRBJ1-2; unclear D gene. V was cut by 4 bases and J by 0 bases, with 24 bases left in between. Germline lookup yields CDR1 SGHVS and CDR2 FQNEAQ. This CDR3 is built from 19 residues. The CDR3 coding sequence is TGTGCCAGCAGCTCCCCCACCGGCCCATCAGCCGAAGCTAACTATGGCTACACCTTC. Encoded protein: CASSSPTGPSAEANYGYTF.

V and J are TRBV19 and TRBJ2-1; no reliable D call. The CDR3 totals 15 residues. Germline assignment: CDR1 LNHDA and CDR2 SQIVND (reference sequence). The germline V and J ends were trimmed by 6 bases and 1 base, with 13 bases remaining between them. The CDR3 protein is CASRPRASSYNEQFF. CDR3 bases: TGTGCCAGTAGACCCCGGGCGTCATCCTACAATGAGCAGTTCTTC.

The rearrangement uses TRBV20-1 and TRBJ2-5, with D unresolved. Germline CDR1 DFQATT, CDR2 SNEGSKA (reference sequence). Trimming stripped 6 bases from V and 1 base from J, with 12 bases between. The CDR3 is made up of 13 amino acids. The CDR3 loop reads CSAFLGSQETQYF. Written as DNA, the CDR3 is TGCAGTGCCTTCCTAGGCAGCCAAGAGACCCAGTACTTC.

CDR3: CASSPQGGAGNTIYF. CDR3 DNA sequence: TGTGCCAGCAGCCCTCAAGGAGGAGCTGGAAACACCATATATTTT. The chain has TRBV2 and TRBJ1-3; D is unclear. The CDR3 is made up of 15 amino acids. Between the trimmed V and J ends, which lost 6 bases and 2 bases, there was a span of 14 bases. Germline CDR1 is SNHLY and CDR2 is FYNNEI.

This clonotype has just a few counts. This chain links TRBV20-1 with TRBJ2-7; no reliable D call. The CDR3 has 11 residues. V was clipped by 5 bases and J by 0 bases, with 5 bases between them. Looked up from germline, CDR1 is DFQATT and CDR2 is SNEGSKA (reference sequence). The CDR3 sequence: CSALLSYEQYF. As DNA, the CDR3 is TGCAGTGCTCTCCTCTCCTACGAGCAGTACTTC.

The V and J genes are TRBV23-1 and TRBJ1-5, with a possible D match to TRBD1 (5 bases). TRBV23-1 is an open reading frame, and its role is uncertain. The CDR3 is made up of 17 amino acids. V gave up 7 bases and J gave up 6 bases, with 25 bases separating them. CDR3 nucleotides: TGCGCCAGCACCCATCTTGCGGGGGACGGGCTCTCTCAGCCCCAGCATTTT. Translation gives CASTHLAGDGLSQPQHF.

The J gene is TRBJ2-2, the V gene TRBV27; 10 bases match TRBD1. Germline lookup yields CDR1 MNHEY and CDR2 SMNVEV (reference sequence). This CDR3 comprises 15 residues. V lost 4 bases, J lost 6 bases, and 5 bases stayed unmatched. CDR3 in amino acids: CASSWGQGLSGELFF. The CDR3 DNA reads as TGTGCCAGCAGTTGGGGACAGGGGTTATCCGGGGAGCTGTTTTTT.

There are a few counts of this clonotype. The V and J genes are TRBV2 and TRBJ1-1; 9 bases fit TRBD1. The CDR3 loop spans 15 amino acids. Trimming took 6 bases from V and 7 from J; bases not matched to a gene: 12. The germline V gene encodes CDR1 SNHLY and CDR2 FYNNEI. The CDR3 region is CASSAPRTGVFEAFF. The DNA of the CDR3 is TGTGCCAGCAGCGCGCCAAGGACAGGGGTCTTTGAAGCTTTCTTT.

This clonotype showed up just a few times. The chain links TRBV10-3 to TRBJ2-7; TRBD1 might be the D (6 bases). The length of the CDR3 is 12 residues. The germline V and J ends were trimmed by 11 bases and 9 bases, with 20 bases remaining between them. Germline V gene sequence: CDR1 ENHRY, CDR2 SYGVKD. This chain's CDR3 is CASSGARPGQYF. CDR3 DNA sequence: TGTGCCTCCTCAGGGGCTCGCCCTGGGCAGTACTTC.

There are many counts of this clonotype. One end of the junction fails to match germline, which may point to a read error. The chain is built from TRBV5-1 and TRBJ1-2, with a weak D call TRBD1 (5 bases). Germline V gives CDR1 SGHRS, CDR2 YFSETQ. CDR3 length: 14 residues. The CDR3 DNA reads as TGTGCCAGCAGCTTAGAGGGGACTAACTATGGCTACACCTTC. Its translation: CASSLEGTNYGYTF.